Listed here are 5 T cell receptor beta chains from one sample, sequenced in a study of tumor T cells in aggressive B-cell lymphoma. Method: immunoSEQ multiplex PCR; TCRdb's copy keeps in-frame clones and lacks some. Of around 6,400 clones detected, approximately 86% appear once; the ten largest clones hold 3% to 3.5%. The source material was tumor tissue. The receptors here all came from an adult with diffuse large B cell lymphoma. Some clones in this sample may be carry-over from other donors' samples.

This clone was counted once. The V and J genes are TRBV9 and TRBJ2-3; D is unclear. Trimming cost V 0 bases and J 4 bases, with 9 bases left between them. The CDR3 sequence is 14 residues long. Germline assignment: CDR1 SGDLS and CDR2 YYNGEE. DNA of the CDR3: TGTGCCAGCAGCGTAGAGGCGGTCCCAGATACGCAGTATTTT. Encoded protein: CASSVEAVPDTQYF. Full variable domain (remainder filled in from reference TRBV9 and TRBJ2-3): DSGVTQTPKHLITATGQRVTLRCSPRSGDLSVYWYQQSLDQGLQFLIQYYNGEERAKGNILERFSAQQFPDLHSELNLSSLELGDSALYFCASSVEAVPDTQYFGPGTRLTVL.

The chain uses TRBV28 and TRBJ1-4; maybe TRBD1 (6 bases). The CDR3 runs 13 residues. V was pared by 5 bases and J by 6 bases, with 10 bases between. Germline CDR1 is MDHEN and CDR2 is SYDVKM. Written as DNA, the CDR3 is TGTGCCAGCAGTCTCCGGACAGATGAAAAACTGTTTTTT. Translating it yields CASSLRTDEKLFF.

CDR3 sequence: CSVARGADTQYF. CDR3 DNA: TGCAGCGTTGCCAGGGGAGCAGATACGCAGTATTTT. V gene TRBV29-1 combines with J gene TRBJ2-3; tentative D call: TRBD1 (6 bases). The CDR3 is made up of 12 amino acids. CDR1 is SQVTM and CDR2 is ANQGSEA in the germline V gene. Trimming cost V 4 bases and J 4 bases, with 9 bases left between them.

The CDR3 region has the DNA TGTGCCATCAGTGAGCCCGATACAGGGGTTGGCTACACCTTC. It encodes CAISEPDTGVGYTF. The chain is built from TRBV10-3 and TRBJ1-2, with 7 bases fitting TRBD1. The CDR3 spans 14 residues. The J segment lost 7 bases and the V segment lost 2 bases, leaving 7 bases of the junction unmatched. In germline, CDR1 is ENHRY, CDR2 SYGVKD.

V usage is TRBV6-6 and J usage is TRBJ1-1, with a weak D call TRBD1 (6 bases). This CDR3 contains 13 residues. Trimming took off 10 bases at V and 0 bases at J, with 12 bases between the two ends. Looked up from germline, CDR1 is MNHNY and CDR2 is SVGAGI (reference sequence). The CDR3 region is CATGDRMNTEAFF. The CDR3 DNA is TGTGCCACCGGAGACAGGATGAACACTGAAGCTTTCTTT.